Presented here are 23 T cell receptor beta chains from one specimen sequenced in a study of breast tumors, draining lymph nodes, adjacent tissues. TCRdb reprocessed the multiplex PCR reads via MiXCR and lists one record per CDR3 protein. Here the sample spans under 150,000 distinct CDR3 sequences, around 21% being singletons. The lymph nodes were axillary draining lymph nodes from breast cancer patients. Sequencing was carried out using axillary lymph node tissue. All receptors derive from a female donor with breast cancer. Some clones in this sample may be carry-over from other donors' samples.

This clonotype was detected ten times or more. The V gene is TRBV25-1, the J gene TRBJ2-3, with 10 bases aligning to TRBD1. The germline V gene has CDR1 MGHDK and CDR2 SYGVNS. The CDR3 is 14 amino acids. V was clipped by 2 bases and J by 7 bases; unmatched bases: 3. The CDR3, as DNA: TGTGCCAGCAGTGAAGGGGACAGGGGATATACGCAGTATTTT. Its translation is CASSEGDRGYTQYF.

This clonotype showed up many times. This rearrangement joins TRBV9 to TRBJ2-6; a weak D match, TRBD2 (6 bases). The germline V gene has CDR1 SGDLS and CDR2 YYNGEE. V lost 0 bases and J 0 bases, leaving 10 bases between the germline ends. CDR3 length equals 17 residues. As DNA, the CDR3 is TGTGCCAGCAGCGTAGAAGAGGGAGGCTCTGGGGCCAACGTCCTGACTTTC. This codes for CASSVEEGGSGANVLTF.

With respect to this clonotype: A much bigger clone sits one base away, suggesting this may be a read error. It is likely a read error, because the conserved phenylalanine at the end of the CDR3 is missing. The chain has TRBV3-1 and TRBJ2-7; 7 bases are a match to TRBD2. The CDR3 is 17 amino acids. V was pared by 1 base and J by 0 bases, with 9 bases of the junction left unmatched. Germline loops: CDR1 LGHDT, CDR2 YNNKEL (reference sequence). CDR3 region: CASSQGFTGGGSYEQYL. The CDR3 DNA is TGTGCCAGCAGCCAAGGATTTACGGGAGGAGGCTCCTACGAGCAGTACCTC.

This clonotype occurred many times. This rearrangement joins TRBV28 to TRBJ1-2; TRBD1 agrees at 7 bases. The germline V gene encodes CDR1 MDHEN and CDR2 SYDVKM. The V gene end was trimmed by 6 bases and the J gene end by 4 bases; junction bases not matched to a gene: 5. The length of the CDR3 is 13 residues. CDR3 region: CASRKTGIYGYTF. In DNA form, the CDR3 reads TGTGCCAGCAGGAAGACAGGGATCTATGGCTACACCTTC.

This clonotype was seen a handful of times. The junction differs from germline at one of its ends, possibly a read error. This rearrangement joins TRBV30 to TRBJ1-4; 9 bases align to TRBD1. This CDR3 spans 14 amino acids. Germline lookup yields CDR1 GTSNPN and CDR2 SVGIG (reference sequence). CDR3 sequence (DNA): TGTGCCTGGAGTTTGGACAGGGGCGGTGAAAAACCGTTTTTT. It codes for CAWSLDRGGEKPFF.

This clonotype was counted ten times or more. The chain couples TRBV7-3 to TRBJ2-5; the D gene is possibly TRBD2 (7 bases). CDR3 size: 15 residues. V dropped 5 bases and J dropped 5 bases, with 18 bases sitting between them. The germline gives CDR1 SGHTA, CDR2 FQGTGA. This CDR3 is CASSQGGGRAETQYF. The CDR3 region has the DNA TGTGCCAGCAGCCAAGGGGGGGGCAGGGCCGAGACCCAGTACTTC. Supplemented by reference TRBV7-3 and TRBJ2-5, the full variable domain reads GAGVSQTPSNKVTEKGKYVELRCDPISGHTALYWYRQSLGQGPEFLIYFQGTGAADDSGLPNDRFFAVRPEGSVSTLKIQRTERGDSAVYLCASSQGGGRAETQYFGPGTRLLVL.

The chain combines TRBV28 with TRBJ2-1, with no clear D. Trimming took 3 bases from V and 6 from J, leaving 9 bases between them. This CDR3 is built from 13 residues. Germline CDR1 reads MDHEN; CDR2 reads SYDVKM. The CDR3 DNA reads as TGTGCCAGCAGTTTCGGCCCCCGCAATGAGCAGTTCTTC. It translates to CASSFGPRNEQFF.

This clonotype was seen a few times. The chain couples TRBV28 to TRBJ2-1; D is unclear. The CDR3 runs to 15 residues. With 2 bases removed from V and 6 bases from J, the gap between germline ends came to 14 bases. Germline V gene lookup returns CDR1 MDHEN and CDR2 SYDVKM. The CDR3 DNA reads TGTGCCAGCAGTTTAGAGACTGTGGGTGGCAATGAGCAGTTCTTC. This codes for CASSLETVGGNEQFF.

This clonotype has more than one count but fewer than ten. The chain carries TRBV28 and TRBJ2-3; no firm D call. The germline CDR1 and CDR2 sequences are MDHEN and SYDVKM. The CDR3 contains 12 residues. Trimming removed 7 bases at V and 2 bases at J, with 7 bases between. CDR3 protein: CASNRFTDTQYF. The CDR3 nucleotides read TGTGCCAGCAATCGCTTCACAGATACGCAGTATTTT.

This clonotype appeared a few times. The V gene is TRBV9, the J gene TRBJ2-5; D unresolved. Per the germline V gene, CDR1 is SGDLS and CDR2 is YYNGEE. V was clipped by 0 bases and J by 1 base, with 13 bases between them. This CDR3 has 16 residues. CDR3 in DNA: TGTGCCAGCAGCGTAGGGGTTTCCGTCGGCCAAGAGACCCAGTACTTC. It specifies CASSVGVSVGQETQYF.

This clonotype was seen more than once but under ten times. The rearrangement uses TRBV28 and TRBJ2-7; no reliable D call. The germline V gene encodes CDR1 MDHEN and CDR2 SYDVKM. V shed 4 bases and J shed 3 bases, with 13 bases lying between them. This CDR3 has 14 residues. CDR3 nucleotides: TGTGCCAGCAGTTATATCGGCGGCGTCTACGAGCAGTACTTC. Its translation is CASSYIGGVYEQYF.

This clonotype was seen many times. This sequence joins TRBV6-6 and TRBJ2-2, with TRBD2 matching over 12 bases. Per the germline V gene, CDR1 is MNHNY and CDR2 is SVGAGI (reference sequence). CDR3 length equals 16 residues. V shed 6 bases, J shed 5 bases, and the junction held 7 bases outside the gene matches. The CDR3 spells CASRARTSGETGELFF. The CDR3 nucleotides are TGTGCCAGCAGAGCTCGGACTAGCGGGGAGACCGGGGAGCTGTTTTTT.

The table lists this clonotype with many counts. Relative to the germline gene, one junction end is altered; a read error may explain this. This rearrangement joins TRBV6-4 to TRBJ2-1; 10 bases align to TRBD2. Germline CDR1 MRHNA, CDR2 SNTAGT. This CDR3 is built from 16 residues. The CDR3 spells CASSQSPGLAINEQFF. The CDR3 DNA sequence: TGCGCCAGCAGTCAAAGCCCGGGACTAGCGATCAATGAGCAGTTCTTC.

V usage is TRBV28 and J usage is TRBJ1-4; a weak D match, TRBD1 (5 bases). CDR3 length equals 16 residues. CDR1 MDHEN and CDR2 SYDVKM come from the germline V gene. V gave up 5 bases and J gave up 0 bases, with 13 bases separating them. The CDR3 reads CASSDGTSATNEKLFF. In DNA, the CDR3 is TGTGCCAGCAGTGACGGGACGTCTGCAACTAATGAAAAACTGTTTTTT.

Concerning this clonotype itself: Possible read error: a much larger clone is one base away. V is TRBV6-4 and J is TRBJ1-2; D unresolved. Germline V gene sequence: CDR1 MRHNA, CDR2 SNTAGT. The CDR3 runs 13 residues. This CDR3 reads CASGDGSVGGYTF. CDR3 bases: TGTGCCAGCGGTGACGGGAGCGTTGGAGGCTACACCTTC.

On this clonotype itself: A single base separates this from a much larger clone, so it may be a read error. This chain joins TRBV28 and TRBJ2-7, with 9 bases that match TRBD1. The CDR3 is made up of 15 amino acids. Trimming at V came to 1 base and at J to 5 bases, leaving 6 bases not matched to a gene. Germline CDR1 is MDHEN and CDR2 is SYDVKM. Here the CDR3 DNA reads TGTGCCAGCAGTTTATCGGGGGACAGGGTCCACGAGCAGTACTTC. Protein: CASSLSGDRVHEQYF.

This clonotype was seen repeatedly, ten times or more. The chain is built from TRBV30 and TRBJ2-1, with 7 positions matching TRBD2. V gave up 8 bases and J gave up 6 bases; unmatched junction bases: 7. The CDR3 has 12 amino acids. Germline V gene sequence: CDR1 GTSNPN, CDR2 SVGIG (reference sequence). CDR3 residues: CAGGPSGNEQFF. The CDR3 DNA follows: TGTGCCGGCGGTCCTAGCGGCAATGAGCAGTTCTTC. The full variable domain, in which reference TRBV30 and TRBJ2-1 provide the parts outside the CDR3, is SQTIHQWPATLVQPVGSPLSLECTVEGTSNPNLYWYRQAAGRGLQLLFYSVGIGQISSEVPQNLSASRPQDRQFILSSKKLLLSDSGFYLCAGGPSGNEQFFGPGTRLTVL.

This clonotype was observed many times. The chain recombines TRBV15 with TRBJ2-1; 8 positions agree with TRBD2. CDR1 and CDR2 from the germline V gene are LNHNV and YYDKDF (reference sequence). J lost 9 bases, V lost 0 bases, and 7 bases had no gene match. The length of the CDR3 is 15 residues. The CDR3 DNA is TGTGCCACCAGCAGAGATCCCGGGGGGGGCATTGAGCAGTTCTTC. The encoded protein is CATSRDPGGGIEQFF.

Ten or more counts support this clonotype. The chain recombines TRBV2 with TRBJ1-2; maybe TRBD1 (5 bases). Trimming removed 9 bases from V and 1 base from J, with 12 bases in between. Germline-derived CDR1 and CDR2 are SNHLY and FYNNEI. The CDR3 runs to 13 residues. CDR3 coding DNA: TGTGCCAGTCAAGGGGTTCGTAACTATGGCTACACCTTC. As protein: CASQGVRNYGYTF.

With respect to this clonotype: Possible read error: a much larger clone is one base away. V usage is TRBV19 and J usage is TRBJ2-3, with unresolved D. Germline CDR1 reads LNHDA; CDR2 reads SQIVND (reference sequence). The CDR3 has 16 amino acids. The DNA of the CDR3 is TGTGCCAGTAGTAGGGTGCAGACTCTTTCCACAGATGCGCAGTATTTT. As protein: CASSRVQTLSTDAQYF.

This clonotype was counted ten times or more. The chain is built from TRBV20-1 and TRBJ2-7; 8 nucleotides agree with TRBD2. Germline V lookup: CDR1 DFQATT, CDR2 SNEGSKA (reference sequence). There are 15 residues in the CDR3. V gave up 2 bases and J gave up 1 base; unmatched junction bases: 7. CDR3 sequence reads: CSARSGAGESYEQYF. CDR3 sequence (DNA): TGCAGTGCTAGATCAGGAGCGGGAGAATCCTACGAGCAGTACTTC.

This clonotype has at least ten counts. The chain carries TRBV12-5 and TRBJ2-7; TRBD2 agrees at 8 bases. V lost 6 bases, J lost 2 bases, and 6 bases stayed unmatched. This CDR3 is 14 amino acids long. CDR1 is LGHNT, CDR2 FRNRAP, per germline. CDR3 sequence: CASGQSGSPYEQYF. CDR3 bases: TGTGCTAGTGGCCAGAGCGGGAGTCCCTACGAGCAGTACTTC.

This clonotype came up many times. The genes are TRBV7-9 and TRBJ1-3, with D perhaps matching TRBD1 (5 bases). The V gene's germline CDR1 is SEHNR and CDR2 FQNEAQ (reference sequence). This CDR3 is 14 amino acids long. Trimming took off 7 bases at V and 2 bases at J, with 12 bases between the two ends. In DNA, the CDR3 is TGTGCCAGCACGTGGGGCTCCCCTGGAAACACCATATATTTT. This sequence encodes CASTWGSPGNTIYF. The full variable domain, its missing parts supplied by reference TRBV7-9 and TRBJ1-3, is DTGVSQNPRHKITKRGQNVTFRCDPISEHNRLYWYRQTLGQGPEFLTYFQNEAQLEKSRLLSDRFSAERPKGSFSTLEIQRTEQGDSAMYLCASTWGSPGNTIYFGEGSWLTVV.